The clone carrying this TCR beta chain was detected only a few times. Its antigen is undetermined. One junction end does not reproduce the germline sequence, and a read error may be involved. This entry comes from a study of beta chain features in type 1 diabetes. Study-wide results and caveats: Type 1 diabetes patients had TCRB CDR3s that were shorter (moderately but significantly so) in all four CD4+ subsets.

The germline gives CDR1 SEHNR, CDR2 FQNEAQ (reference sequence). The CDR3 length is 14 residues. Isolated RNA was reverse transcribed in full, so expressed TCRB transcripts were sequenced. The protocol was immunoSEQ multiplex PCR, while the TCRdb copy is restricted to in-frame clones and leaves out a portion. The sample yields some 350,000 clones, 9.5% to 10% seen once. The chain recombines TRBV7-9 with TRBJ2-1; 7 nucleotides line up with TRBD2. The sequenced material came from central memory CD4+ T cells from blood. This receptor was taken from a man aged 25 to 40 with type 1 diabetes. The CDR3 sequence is CASSLWAGDNEQFF. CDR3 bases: TGCGCCAGCAGCTTGTGGGCGGGAGACAATGAGCAGTTCTTC.